The 15 T cell receptor beta chains below all came from one sample that was sequenced in a study of T-cell reconstitution after alpha-beta-depleted transplantation in children. For TCRbeta, the library was prepared with unique molecular identifiers. Via MiXCR, TCRdb re-called the PCR reads, giving one row per CDR3 protein. The table has roughly 300,000 distinct CDR3 sequences, almost 10% seen once. The sequences come from PBMCs from the stem cell graft donor, collected from the stem cell graft. The source is a human donor who donated a stem cell graft to a child with SCID.

The chain links TRBV2 to TRBJ1-6; D is unclear. In germline, CDR1 is SNHLY, CDR2 FYNNEI. V shed 5 bases and J shed 8 bases, with 10 bases lying between them. There are 13 residues in the CDR3. This CDR3 reads CASSNEADSPLHF. The DNA for the CDR3 is TGTGCCAGCAGTAACGAGGCCGATTCACCCCTCCACTTT.

In its sample, this clonotype was seen a few times. The chain uses TRBV12-3 or TRBV12-4 and TRBJ1-5, with TRBD1 identical over 8 bases. The CDR3 has 15 residues. V was clipped by 5 bases and J by 0 bases; unmatched bases: 3. The CDR3 nucleotides read TGTGCCAGCAGTAACAGGGGGTATAGCAATCAGCCCCAGCATTTT. It is translated as CASSNRGYSNQPQHF.

The chain joins TRBV15 to TRBJ2-5; possibly TRBD1 or TRBD2 for D (5 bases each). The CDR3 has 15 amino acids. CDR1 is LNHNV, CDR2 YYDKDF, per germline (reference sequence). Trimming cost V 2 bases and J 3 bases, with 13 bases left between them. The CDR3 DNA reads as TGTGCCACCAGCAGACCCTCGGGACGTAAAGAGACCCAGTACTTC. Translating gives CATSRPSGRKETQYF.

CDR3 DNA: TGTTTAGCCAGTGAAGCTTTCTTT. Translated: CLASEAFF. The chain joins TRBV6-1 to TRBJ1-1, with D hard to call. Germline loops: CDR1 MNHNS, CDR2 SASEGT. The CDR3 is 8 amino acids.

This clonotype was seen many times. The chain uses TRBV6-5 and TRBJ2-3; 7 positions agree with TRBD1. The CDR3 has 12 residues. The V and J ends lost 7 bases and 3 bases, in that order; junction bases with no gene match: 1. CDR1 is MNHEY and CDR2 is SVGAGI in the germline V gene. The CDR3 protein is CASKTGTDTQYF. CDR3 nucleotides: TGTGCCAGCAAGACAGGGACAGATACGCAGTATTTT.

The sample holds many counts of this clonotype. The chain combines TRBV2 with TRBJ1-5; 7 nucleotides match TRBD1. The trim removed 6 bases at V and 3 bases at J, leaving 2 bases unmatched. The germline CDR1 and CDR2 sequences are SNHLY and FYNNEI. The CDR3 is 13 amino acids. DNA of the CDR3: TGTGCCAGCAGGGACAGGCCCAATCAGCCCCAGCATTTT. Translation gives CASRDRPNQPQHF.

This chain links TRBV19 with TRBJ1-2, with TRBD1 identical over 9 bases. CDR1 and CDR2 (germline): LNHDA, SQIVND (reference sequence). The CDR3 sequence is 14 residues long. The V segment lost 9 bases and the J segment 4 bases; nucleotides outside the gene matches: 9. The CDR3 is CASEPGTGSYGYTF. The CDR3 coding sequence is TGTGCCAGCGAGCCCGGGACAGGGTCCTATGGCTACACCTTC. The whole variable domain, remainder taken from reference TRBV19 and TRBJ1-2, is DGGITQSPKYLFRKEGQNVTLSCEQNLNHDAMYWYRQDPGQGLRLIYYSQIVNDFQKGDIAEGYSVSREKKESFPLTVTSAQKNPTAFYLCASEPGTGSYGYTFGSGTRLTVV.

The rearrangement uses TRBV27 and TRBJ1-6; 9 bases match TRBD1. V was pared by 6 bases and J by 10 bases, with 7 bases of the junction left unmatched. CDR1 is MNHEY and CDR2 is SMNVEV in the germline V gene (reference sequence). The CDR3 is made up of 14 amino acids. The chain's CDR3 is CASSRRTGVSPLHF. CDR3 bases: TGTGCCAGCAGCCGACGGACAGGGGTCTCACCCCTCCACTTT.

The chain couples TRBV20-1 to TRBJ1-1, with no clear D. With 6 bases removed from V and 1 base from J, the gap between germline ends came to 12 bases. This CDR3 contains 13 residues. The V gene's germline CDR1 is DFQATT and CDR2 SNEGSKA (reference sequence). DNA for the CDR3: TGCAGTGCGATGACCCCGGGGAACACTGAAGCTTTCTTT. The encoded protein is CSAMTPGNTEAFF.

The CDR3 region is CASSKRGEVNTEAFF. The CDR3 nucleotides read TGCGCCAGCAGCAAACGGGGGGAAGTGAACACTGAAGCTTTCTTT. V is TRBV5-1 and J is TRBJ1-1, with D perhaps TRBD1 (5 bases). CDR1 is SGHRS, CDR2 YFSETQ, per germline. The V and J ends lost 4 bases and 0 bases respectively, with 13 bases between them. This CDR3 region has 15 residues.

This clonotype was seen more than once but under ten times. This chain connects TRBV7-8 to TRBJ2-1; 8 bases agree with TRBD1. The CDR3 loop spans 14 amino acids. Per the germline V gene, CDR1 is SGHVS and CDR2 is FQNEAQ. V lost 4 bases, J lost 8 bases, and 7 bases stayed unmatched. CDR3 sequence: CASSSLQGEDEQFF. The CDR3 region has the DNA TGTGCCAGCAGCTCACTACAGGGGGAGGATGAGCAGTTCTTC.

This clonotype was detected only a few times. The rearrangement uses TRBV12-3 or TRBV12-4 and TRBJ2-4, with TRBD2 identical over 12 bases. This CDR3 spans 14 amino acids. Unmatched junction bases numbered 8, after V lost 8 bases and J lost 9 bases. The DNA of the CDR3 is TGTGCCAGCGGGGCTAGCGGGGGGGTTATCATTCAGTACTTC. Translation: CASGASGGVIIQYF.

This clonotype occurred a few times. This chain connects TRBV5-1 to TRBJ2-5; the D gene could be TRBD1 or TRBD2 (5 bases each). Germline V gene lookup returns CDR1 SGHRS and CDR2 YFSETQ. The CDR3 sequence is 13 residues long. Trimming pared 3 bases from V and 6 bases from J, leaving 12 bases between. The CDR3 region has the DNA TGCGCCAGCAGCTCGGGACCGGCGCAGACCCAGTACTTC. Translation gives CASSSGPAQTQYF.

This clonotype was detected many times. One end of the junction varies from germline; a read error may be responsible. The chain employs TRBV12-3 or TRBV12-4 and TRBJ1-5, with no clear D. The CDR3 sequence is 14 residues long. CDR3 in DNA: TGTGCCAGCAGTTTTAGTGGGCCCCGGGGTTCACTTACATTT. Amino acids: CASSFSGPRGSLTF.

The chain recombines TRBV12-3 or TRBV12-4 with TRBJ2-1; 8 bases agree with TRBD2. The CDR3 runs to 16 residues. Unmatched junction bases numbered 9, after V lost 6 bases and J lost 2 bases. The CDR3 sequence: CASSPPSGGAYNEQFF. The CDR3, as DNA: TGTGCCAGCAGCCCACCCAGCGGGGGCGCCTACAATGAGCAGTTCTTC.